This T cell receptor beta chain was profiled in a study of shared clonotypes between healthy human individuals (dated by TCRdb to about 2020). Context from the whole study: A few men and a couple of women, aged 18 to 49 years, made up the cohort. To increase sequencing depth and limit assay-specific biases, TCR repertoire library preparation and sequencing were carried out by different laboratories using diverse techniques. To estimate repertoire size and how much clonotype sharing occurs between individuals, the study deeply sequenced the blood TCR repertoires of several healthy adults. Each donor's leukapheresis produced roughly between about 0.85 and 10 billion PBMCs.

Points on this clone: Its binding antigen is unknown. No much larger clone is present one base from it, and per-base qualities are unavailable.

The donors were healthy, HIV-negative adults with no recently reported acute infections or vaccinations. Only Caucasian adults living in Nashville, Tennessee, USA were represented among the donors. For unsorted samples, around 90 million PBMCs were counted, and genomic DNA was extracted using the QIAamp DNA Blood Mini kit. After blood collection by leukapheresis, PBMCs were isolated using Ficoll-Histopaque density gradient centrifugation and then cryopreserved in the vapor phase of liquid nitrogen. Overall study outcomes, separate from this receptor: Because the study included only a small number of donors, the genetic and exposure-history diversity represented was limited. Only blood was sampled, and tissue TCR repertoires likely differ from those in blood. Pairwise subsampling indicated that sequencing depth was expected to affect the degree of clonotype sharing among donors.

TCR CDR3 regions were amplified from genomic DNA by multiplex PCR using the deep immunoSEQ assay. Extracted genomic DNA from each cell subset was spread evenly across all wells of several immunoSEQ 96-well plates, with each plate serving as a replicate. Each replicate PCR for unsorted PBMC received roughly 300 ng genomic DNA, equal to 25,000 to 30,000 T cell genomes. Unsorted PBMC genomic DNA was sequenced across ten immunoSEQ deep assay plates. Purified libraries were quantified with a Qubit 3.0 fluorometer, sized on a Bioanalyzer 2100, and re-quantified with the KAPA Library Quantification kit. Every immunoSEQ 96-well plate was sequenced on a separate single-read 150-cycle Illumina NextSeq 550 flow cell. Processing in the source paper ran as follows. Because the immunoSEQ output included only junctional sequences and no quality scores, the filtering could not be the same as the filtering used for full-length reads. Sequences were annotated with PyIR, a Python wrapper for IgBLAST v1.9, and V/J genes and CDR3 were assigned using IMGT germline references. Reads were removed for weak V/J assignments (E-value above 1e-6), missing CDR3, stop codons, out-of-frame junctions, or ambiguous translated residues. A V3J clonotype was defined by an identical inferred V gene, J gene, and CDR3 amino acid sequence. To compute the percentage overlap between repertoires, the number of shared unique clonotypes was divided by the size of the smaller repertoire. RTK rarefaction, the Chao1 estimator, and Recon v2.1 estimates of unobserved clonotypes were used to assess repertoire richness. The clones in this table, taken by TCRdb from immuneACCESS, are in-frame only. Not every clone is retained; where verified, under half of the shortfall comes from an unresolved V gene, and the cause of the rest is unknown. The DNA gave D and trimming, while V, J and clone size come from that table. Here the sample has about half a million clones; around 80% occur a single time. About 12% of the sample lies in the top ten.

This sequence was found in a middle-aged woman in good health. Some clones in this sample may be carry-over from other donors' samples. Sequenced input: PBMCs.

The sequence in DNA is TGTGCCAGCAGCCAAATACTAGCGGGAGTACCTGGGGCCAACGTCCTGACTTTC. Translated, this is CASSQILAGVPGANVLTF. Rearrangement joined TRBV4-2 to TRBJ2-6, with 11 bases matching TRBD2. The CDR3, cysteine through phenylalanine, is 18 amino acids long. Only CDR3 DNA remains: 54 bases, in frame from the first base. According to the germline V gene, CDR1 reads LGHNA and CDR2 reads YNFKEQ. Trimmed from V: 2 bases; trimmed from J: 2 bases; junction bases lacking a gene match: 5.